Reported below is one T cell receptor (beta chain). Its antigen target is currently unknown. No much larger clone exists at a distance of one base, and base qualities are not known. The CDR3 holds 15 amino acids from the cysteine to the phenylalanine. Only the CDR3 DNA is retained, 45 bases long and in frame from the first base. In the germline V gene, CDR1 corresponds to MNHEY and CDR2 to SVGAGI. V is cut back by 6 bases and J by 3 bases, with 9 bases in the junction unmatched. To prepare the library, the immunoSEQ multiplex PCR assay was applied. For the multiplex PCR, a mixture combining 60 forward primers for TCR Vbeta segments and 13 reverse primers for TCR Jbeta segments was used. The CDR3 region of rearranged TCR beta genes was amplified from genomic DNA with a multiplex PCR assay. The Illumina HiSeq System was used to sequence the amplified TCR beta libraries as 87-base-pair reads. In the paper's pipeline: In a later analysis, tens of millions of unique TCR beta chains were counted across the approximately 620 repertoires, and around 10 million of these chains were shared by at least two donors. Raw reads were error-corrected and collapsed into unique sequences with a nearest-neighbor algorithm that merged closely related sequences to remove PCR and sequencing errors. V, D and J gene segments were assigned by aligning CDR3 sequences to IMGT reference sequences. For a sequence to be retained, a match of at least six nucleotides to both a V gene segment and a J gene segment was required. A rearrangement was called productive if the CDR3 had no stop codons and remained in frame with V and J, and every other rearrangement was called non-productive. Following IMGT convention, CDR3 was defined as the stretch from the second conserved V-encoded cysteine to the conserved J-encoded phenylalanine. The earlier analysis of fewer than 750 of the donors excluded sequences that lacked an unambiguous match to a single V gene segment. In an earlier analysis of several hundred of the donors, V segments were called functional above 56.7% productive rearrangements and were called segregating when the between-donor standard deviation exceeded 5%. A statistical classification framework was built to diagnose cytomegalovirus status from the catalog of TCR beta chain sequences. In a later analysis, TCR nucleotide sequences were compared against IMGT/GENE-DB human TR gene sequences so that V and J genes could be assigned. Using the TCRdist pipeline, a later analysis assigned CDR3 sequences along with most-parsimonious VDJ recombination scenarios. In a later analysis, each TCR beta chain was defined by its CDR3 amino acid sequence together with its V-gene family, and reads lacking a unique V-gene family were excluded. To address suspected cross-contamination and a sequencing artifact, a later analysis removed over 500 highly shared, low-generation-probability nucleotide sequences. For each public chain, a later analysis derived a clonal expansion index from normalized ranks of inferred template counts within each repertoire. In a later analysis, generation probabilities were computed using a VDJ recombination model fitted to out-of-frame rearrangements, and the results were checked against IGoR. A later analysis scored TCR-TCR, TCR-HLA and TCR-CMV co-occurrence with hypergeometric tests, applying a repertoire-size bias correction to TCR pairs. False discovery rates were estimated in a later analysis by permuting HLA or CMV assignments 20 times. In a later analysis, co-occurring TCRs were grouped with DBSCAN, and TCRdist sequence similarity was added when clustering was performed within HLA-allele-positive subsets. Co-occurrence clustering excluded repertoires with fewer than 30,000 or more than 120,000 public chains, plus five with anomalous nucleotide sharing. As stored in TCRdb, this immuneACCESS dataset retains in-frame rearrangements with V and J assigned. A fraction of the clones does not appear; measured against another copy, unresolved V genes explain less than half of the discrepancy, and the remainder lacks a known reason. V and J calls and clone size come straight from that table; D and trimming were deduced from the DNA. For this sample there are 150,000 or so clones; roughly 80% appear just once. Of the sample, about 11% is held by the ten largest clones.

The record originates from a study of cytomegalovirus exposure and HLA in healthy donors (dated by TCRdb to 2017 to 2019). Regarding the complete study: An earlier analysis of some 500 of the donors reported roughly 270 Gb of sequence data and more than 90 million unique TCR beta sequences from roughly 180 million T cells. Roughly 300 gigabases of sequencing data and around 85 million unique TCR sequences made up an early release that covered approximately 650 HLA-typed donors. Of the 300 to 500 genotyped donors, more than 75% were placed in the genetic ancestry cluster associated with self-reported Caucasian donors. The study aimed to test whether cataloging public T cell receptors could reveal signatures of past pathogen exposure. The T cell repertoires of 670 or so subjects were profiled by immunosequencing and related to cytomegalovirus serostatus. Besides the first cohort of under 700 subjects, a separate validation cohort made up of 95 to 150 different subjects was used. High-throughput TCR immunosequencing, statistical association of individual TCRs with disease status, and machine learning were combined to predict cytomegalovirus infection status. To study patterns of TCR occurrence, a later analysis re-analyzed previously published TCR beta repertoires from 666 donors and added high-resolution HLA genotyping. Rather than using new phenotypic data, the later analysis identified candidate immune exposures from TCR beta sequences and from how often those sequences occurred across donors. An earlier analysis of 587 of the donors used high-throughput TCR beta sequencing to judge whether each TCR beta V gene segment behaved as functional or pseudogenic. Donor age, sex, ethnicity and CMV serostatus were collected together with the repertoire data. In a later genetic analysis, genome-wide SNP genotypes for about 60% of the 666 donors were used, and that subset was treated as a discovery cohort. Every discovery cohort repertoire had been produced on one sequencing platform. Both class I and class II loci were covered by HLA typing, at four-digit resolution. Typing coverage differed by locus: A, B, C, DRB1 and DQB1 were typed in roughly 629-630 donors, DQA1 in about 510, DPA1 in approximately 600, and DPB1 in 472. Because of strong linkage in the cohort, 5 or 6 DR-DQ haplotypes were treated as single units for association and clustering. Among 300 to 500 genotyped donors of the cohort, an average of roughly 230,000 unique TCR beta nucleotide sequences was sequenced per donor, of which approximately 18% were non-productive. Overall study outcomes, separate from this receptor: Because some donors lacked HLA typing at each locus, the association tests relied only on the typed subset. In a later analysis, around 17,000 TCR beta sequences were associated with specific HLA alleles at a false discovery rate of 0.05. In this cohort, only TCR beta chains were sequenced, and detectable features were limited by the absence of alpha or paired-chain data. V-gene and J-gene trimming of TCR beta chains was associated with a missense DCLRE1C variant in a later genetic analysis, and the association was replicated in an independent cohort. The classifier was reported to diagnose cytomegalovirus status with high specificity and sensitivity in both the original cohort and the validation cohort. Compared with the roughly 600-donor mean, donors in an Asian-associated ancestry cluster had fewer N-insertions in productive TCRs, according to a later genetic analysis. According to a later analysis, parvovirus B19, influenza, CMV and Epstein-Barr virus appeared linked to several top co-occurrence clusters. For the cohort, immune exposure information was limited to CMV serostatus. Most CMV-associated TCR beta chains appeared to be HLA-restricted in a later analysis, and the HLA associations seemed to be driven largely by CMV exposure. A later analysis found that TCR association rates varied across HLA loci, with DRB1 alleles showing the most associated TCRs and HLA-C alleles the fewest. While some public TCRs were present in many individuals, most TCR sequences turned up only very rarely across donors. In a later analysis, HLA-associated TCR beta chains were found to be more clonally expanded and to have lower generation probabilities than equally common non-associated chains. A cluster of highly shared sequence variants was judged likely to represent a technical artifact of the sequencing pipeline. The study listed approximately 160 TCR beta chains as associated with cytomegalovirus. A further reported finding was that TCR beta sequences accurately predicted the HLA-A and HLA-B alleles for most subjects in the first cohort. Some 16 rarely observed V segments, including chromosome 9 orphons, were excluded from the earlier analysis of several hundred of the donors because counts were too low. According to the authors, the approach could potentially be generalized to other disease states and immunological phenotypes. Three of the identified cytomegalovirus-associated TCR beta chains were confirmed in vitro to be specific for cytomegalovirus antigens. Correlated functional status among segregating V segments might reflect linkage disequilibrium, but an unknown experimental factor could not be ruled out. The presence/absence analyses assumed that sequencing depth was roughly uniform across donors, and that assumption may not be true. Some IMGT-functional V segments, including TRBV6-2 and TRBV6-3, could not be distinguished by the 87-base-pair reads and were therefore excluded. Broadly in line with IMGT annotations, most TCR beta V segments showed up in productive rearrangements about 87% or about 30% of the time in an earlier analysis of roughly 590 of the donors. Strong co-occurrence of HLA alleles, especially DR and DQ, made assigning TCR associations to individual alleles difficult.

The cohort consisted of some 730 healthy bone marrow donors. Cohort members were all nominally healthy when sampled, although unrecorded immune exposures were likely present. The donor tested CMV seropositive and was one of the 289 seropositive cohort members. Every donor gave a peripheral blood sample, and the peripheral blood mononuclear cells from that sample were used for TCR beta sequencing. Genomic DNA extraction from the blood cell samples was performed with the Qiagen DNeasy Blood Extraction Kit. The TCR sequence derives from a man between 18 and 29 years old in good health and CMV-seropositive. This chain joins TRBV6-5 to TRBJ2-7; 9 junctional bases match TRBD1. The sample was PBMCs. The CDR3 protein sequence reads: CASSKQGAGDYEQYF. At the DNA level, the sequence is TGTGCCAGCAGCAAACAGGGGGCTGGGGACTACGAGCAGTACTTC.